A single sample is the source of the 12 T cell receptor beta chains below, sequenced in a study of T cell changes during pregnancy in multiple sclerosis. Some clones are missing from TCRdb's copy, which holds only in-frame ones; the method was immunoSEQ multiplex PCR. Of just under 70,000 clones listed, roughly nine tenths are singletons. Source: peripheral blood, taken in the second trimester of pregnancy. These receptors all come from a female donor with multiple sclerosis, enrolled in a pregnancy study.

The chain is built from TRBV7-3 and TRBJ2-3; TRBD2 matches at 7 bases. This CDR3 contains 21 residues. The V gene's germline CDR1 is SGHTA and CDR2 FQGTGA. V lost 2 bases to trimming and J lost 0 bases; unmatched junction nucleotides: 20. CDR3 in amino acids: CASSLFPGTTLSTSSTDTQYF. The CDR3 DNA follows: TGTGCCAGCAGCTTATTCCCCGGGACTACTCTGTCTACGTCTAGCACAGATACGCAGTATTTT.

CDR3 nucleotide sequence: TGTGCCAGCAGCCCCATAGTCCGCGCCGGAGCTTTCTTT. As protein: CASSPIVRAGAFF. The genes are TRBV6-5 and TRBJ1-1; D is undetermined. The CDR3 is 13 residues long. The ends were cut back, 6 bases at V and 10 bases at J, with 18 bases in the middle. CDR1 and CDR2 from the germline V gene are MNHEY and SVGAGI.

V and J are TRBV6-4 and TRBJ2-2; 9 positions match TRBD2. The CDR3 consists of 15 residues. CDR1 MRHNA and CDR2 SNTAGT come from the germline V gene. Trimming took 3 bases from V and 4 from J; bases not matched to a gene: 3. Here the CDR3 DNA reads TGTGCCAGCAGTGAAGGAGCGGGGGGCACCGGGGAGCTGTTTTTT. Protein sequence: CASSEGAGGTGELFF.

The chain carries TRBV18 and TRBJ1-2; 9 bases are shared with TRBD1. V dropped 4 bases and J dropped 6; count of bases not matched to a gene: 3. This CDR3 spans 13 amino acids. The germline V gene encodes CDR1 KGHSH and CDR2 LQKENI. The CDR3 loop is CASSLRTGDGYTF. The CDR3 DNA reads TGTGCCAGCTCACTCCGGACAGGGGATGGCTACACCTTC.

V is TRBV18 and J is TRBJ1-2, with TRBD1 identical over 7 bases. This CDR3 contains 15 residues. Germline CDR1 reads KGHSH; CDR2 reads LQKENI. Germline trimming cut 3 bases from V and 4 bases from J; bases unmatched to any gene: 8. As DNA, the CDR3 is TGTGCCAGCTCACCTGGGGACAGATCCTTCTATGGCTACACCTTC. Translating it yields CASSPGDRSFYGYTF.

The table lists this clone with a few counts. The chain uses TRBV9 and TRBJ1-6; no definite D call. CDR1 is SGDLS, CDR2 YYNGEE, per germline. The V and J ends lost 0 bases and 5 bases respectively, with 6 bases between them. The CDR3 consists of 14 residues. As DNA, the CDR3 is TGTGCCAGCAGCGTAGGGCAGAATAATTCACCCCTCCACTTT. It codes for CASSVGQNNSPLHF.

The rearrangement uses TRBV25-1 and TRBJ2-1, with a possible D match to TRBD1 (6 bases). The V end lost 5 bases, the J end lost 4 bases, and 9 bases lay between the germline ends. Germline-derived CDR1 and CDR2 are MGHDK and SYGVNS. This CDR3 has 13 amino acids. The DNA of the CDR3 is TGTGCCAGCAGTCCGGACAGTTACAATGAGCAGTTCTTC. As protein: CASSPDSYNEQFF.

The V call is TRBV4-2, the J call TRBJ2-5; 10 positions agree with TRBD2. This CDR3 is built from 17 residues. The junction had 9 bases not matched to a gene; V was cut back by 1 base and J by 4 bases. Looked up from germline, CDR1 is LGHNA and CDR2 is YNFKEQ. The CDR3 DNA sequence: TGTGCCAGCAGCCAAGCGCATCTAGCGGGGGTACTAGAGACCCAGTACTTC. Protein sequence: CASSQAHLAGVLETQYF.

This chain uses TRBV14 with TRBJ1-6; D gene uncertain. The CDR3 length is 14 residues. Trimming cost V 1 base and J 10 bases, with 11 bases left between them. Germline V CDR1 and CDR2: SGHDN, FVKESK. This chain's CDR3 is CASSQALSSSPLHF. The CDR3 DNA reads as TGTGCCAGCAGCCAAGCTTTAAGTAGCTCACCCCTCCACTTT.

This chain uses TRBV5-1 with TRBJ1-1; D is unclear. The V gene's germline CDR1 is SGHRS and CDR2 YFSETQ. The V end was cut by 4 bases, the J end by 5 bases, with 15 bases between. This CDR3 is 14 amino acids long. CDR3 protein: CASSPSTRRTEAFF. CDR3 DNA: TGCGCCAGCAGCCCCAGCACGAGGAGGACTGAAGCTTTCTTT.

This CDR3 is CASRRGTGSSYEQYF. In nucleotides, the CDR3 is TGTGCCAGCAGACGGGGGACGGGAAGCTCCTACGAGCAGTACTTC. The chain couples TRBV2 to TRBJ2-7; D may be TRBD2 (6 bases). The CDR3 is made up of 15 amino acids. The germline V gene encodes CDR1 SNHLY and CDR2 FYNNEI. V was cut by 6 bases and J by 0 bases, with 15 bases left in between.

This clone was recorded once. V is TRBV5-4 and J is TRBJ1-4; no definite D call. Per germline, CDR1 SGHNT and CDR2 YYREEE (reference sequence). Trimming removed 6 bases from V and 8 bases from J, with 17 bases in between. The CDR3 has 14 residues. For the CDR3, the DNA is TGTGCCAGCAAAGATGCAGCGGGTGGGGAAAAACTGTTTTTT. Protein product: CASKDAAGGEKLFF.